The source of this T cell receptor beta chain is a study of shared T cell receptors in the human thymus (dated by TCRdb to the early 2020s). Study-wide context: The study investigated the way shared, self-reactive T-cell receptor alpha chains are produced in the human thymus.

The receptor library was made with the immunoSEQ multiplex PCR assay. TCRdb provides this immuneACCESS table in a form limited to in-frame rearrangements. Some clones are lacking; in checked studies, under half of them reflect an unresolved V gene, and why the rest are absent is not known. Counted in this sample were about 660,000 clones; around 87% of them appeared once. The top ten hold roughly 0.0089% of the sample. CDR1 and CDR2 are read off the germline V gene as SGHDT and YYEEEE. The V and J ends are trimmed by 1 base and 3 bases, leaving 11 bases between them. The CDR3 goes from the cysteine to the phenylalanine over 14 residues. The kept DNA is CDR3 alone, 42 bases in frame from the first base. The sample holds a few counts of this clone. Its antigen remains undetermined. Base qualities are not at hand, and no much larger clone is one base apart. This sample also belongs to another study, concerning human thymus T cells. The second study's paper adds: In Finland, the donors were immunologically healthy infants who were having open corrective cardiac surgery for congenital heart defects. Thymus tissue was collected as surgical resects that were removed during corrective cardiac surgery. Usage of V and J gene segments appeared to be biased in both the thymic and the peripheral blood repertoires. According to the related research, thymic TCR repertoires were highly overlapping among unrelated individuals. TCR alpha and beta repertoires from roughly eight infant thymus samples and a few related peripheral blood samples were characterized in the study. The cohort included more than 5 male and two female infants, with donor ages spanning 7 to 244 days. After being mechanically released from the tissue, thymocytes were kept at -70 degrees C in pellets of roughly 8.5-34 million cells. A QIAsymphony instrument was used to extract genomic DNA from the frozen cell pellets. The immunoSEQ multiplex PCR assay was used to amplify the TCRB and TCRAD loci from a standardized quantity of quality-controlled genomic DNA. Amplicons spanned the V(D)J region at a length sufficient to cover the CDR3 and identify V and J genes. Through the commercial immunoSEQ service, the amplicons were sequenced on an Illumina platform. Corrections for primer bias and sequencing errors followed previously described methods, while TCRAD and TCRB definitions were based on the IMGT database. Analysis of the repertoires was done with immunoSEQ Analyzer 3.0 and VDJTools and included basic statistics, V/J segment usage, diversity estimates, rarefaction and pairwise overlap. Chao1, ChaoE, Efron-Thisted, Shannon and inverse Simpson indices were used to estimate diversity, which was also estimated on datasets down-sampled to the smallest sample. For repertoire overlap, CDR3 nucleotide sequence, V gene and J gene had to match strictly, and clustering was done by Jaccard-based multidimensional scaling. On average, roughly 850,000 unique TCRB clonotypes were obtained from thymus samples, compared with about 84,000 from blood samples.

The specimen sequenced was thymocytes. The TCR was taken from a boy in the first two years of life with a congenital heart defect. Donor details come from another sample of the same person, matched by shared clones. The sequence is built from TRBV5-6 and TRBJ2-7; perhaps TRBD2 is the D gene, with 5 bases matching. The CDR3 protein is CASSLPGINYEQYF. The sequenced DNA: TGTGCCAGCAGCTTGCCGGGAATAAACTACGAGCAGTACTTC.